These 5 T cell receptor beta chains came from one sample sequenced in a study of low-dose radiotherapy and immunotherapy resistance in tumors. A roughly 20-cycle PCR with a constant-region primer and V-primer adapter amplified TCRs. TCRdb used MiXCR to reprocess the reads, holding one entry per CDR3 protein. Of about 47,000 distinct CDR3 sequences in the sample, 12% are singletons; the top ten hold roughly 6.4%. The time point denotes: before trial treatment. Source: PBMCs, taken before treatment. The source is a female donor with ovarian cancer.

This clonotype was counted many times. The chain recombines TRBV5-1 with TRBJ2-7; no firm D call. The CDR3 runs 11 residues. Looked up from germline, CDR1 is SGHRS and CDR2 is YFSETQ. V lost 6 bases and J lost 5, with 9 bases in between. The CDR3 reads CASTRIHEQYF. The CDR3 DNA sequence: TGCGCCAGCACAAGAATTCACGAGCAGTACTTC.

Ten or more counts support this clonotype. The rearrangement links TRBV7-8 to TRBJ1-5, with D unresolved. This CDR3 region has 16 residues. CDR1 is SGHVS and CDR2 is FQNEAQ in the germline V gene. With 3 bases removed from V and 4 bases from J, the gap between germline ends came to 16 bases. The CDR3 DNA is TGTGCCAGCAGCTTTAAGCTCGGAGACCTTAATCAGCCCCAGCATTTT. This sequence encodes CASSFKLGDLNQPQHF.

This clonotype was detected only once. The conserved phenylalanine or tryptophan is not found at the CDR3 terminus, so this likely reflects a read error. This rearrangement joins TRBV12-5 to TRBJ2-5; D is unresolved. The V gene lost 7 bases and the J gene lost 2 bases, with 20 bases spanning the gap. Germline V gene data show CDR1 as LGHNT and CDR2 as FRNRAP. The CDR3 sequence is 16 residues long. CDR3 residues: CASATPLEGWQETQYL. For the CDR3, the DNA is TGTGCTAGTGCCACCCCACTCGAAGGGTGGCAAGAGACCCAGTACCTC.

This clonotype ranks as medium-sized. This rearrangement joins TRBV5-1 to TRBJ2-3, with TRBD1 as a possible D gene (6 bases). The CDR3 runs 17 residues. Germline V gene lookup returns CDR1 SGHRS and CDR2 YFSETQ. Trimming cost V 5 bases and J 0 bases, with 19 bases left between them. The CDR3 loop reads CASSWVGGNPSTDTQYF. The CDR3 DNA is TGCGCCAGCAGTTGGGTTGGGGGCAATCCTAGCACAGATACGCAGTATTTT.

In its sample, this clonotype was seen many times. The CDR3 region is CAISPPQDSYGYTF. The CDR3 DNA reads TGTGCCATCAGCCCCCCACAGGATAGCTATGGCTACACCTTC. The rearrangement joins TRBV10-3 to TRBJ1-2; D perhaps matches TRBD1 (5 bases). V dropped 6 bases and J dropped 4 bases, with 15 bases sitting between them. This CDR3 contains 14 residues. Looked up from germline, CDR1 is ENHRY and CDR2 is SYGVKD.